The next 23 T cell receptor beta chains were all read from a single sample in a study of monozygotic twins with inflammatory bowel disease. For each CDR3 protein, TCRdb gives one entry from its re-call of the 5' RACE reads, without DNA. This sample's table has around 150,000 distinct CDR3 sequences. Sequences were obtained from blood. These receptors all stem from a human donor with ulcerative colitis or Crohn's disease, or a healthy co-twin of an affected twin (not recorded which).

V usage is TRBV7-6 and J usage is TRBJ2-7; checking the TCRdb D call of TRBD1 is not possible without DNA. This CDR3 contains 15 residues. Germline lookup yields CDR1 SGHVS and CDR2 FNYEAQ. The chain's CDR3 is CASSLASGAEYEQYF.

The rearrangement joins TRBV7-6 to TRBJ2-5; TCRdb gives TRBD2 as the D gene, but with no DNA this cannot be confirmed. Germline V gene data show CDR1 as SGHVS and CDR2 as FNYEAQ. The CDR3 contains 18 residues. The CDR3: CASSLGLHLREDQETQYF.

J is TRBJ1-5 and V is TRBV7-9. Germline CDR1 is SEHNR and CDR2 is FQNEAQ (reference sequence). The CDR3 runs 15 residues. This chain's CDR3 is CASSLGQERDQPQHF.

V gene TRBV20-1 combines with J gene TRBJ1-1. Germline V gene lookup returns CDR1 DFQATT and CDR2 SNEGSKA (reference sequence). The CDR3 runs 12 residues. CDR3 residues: CSARDLNTEAFF.

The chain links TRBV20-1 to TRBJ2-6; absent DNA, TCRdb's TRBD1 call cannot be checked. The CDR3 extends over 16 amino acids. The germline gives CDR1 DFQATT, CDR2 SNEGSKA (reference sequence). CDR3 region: CSARKGGTPGANVLTF.

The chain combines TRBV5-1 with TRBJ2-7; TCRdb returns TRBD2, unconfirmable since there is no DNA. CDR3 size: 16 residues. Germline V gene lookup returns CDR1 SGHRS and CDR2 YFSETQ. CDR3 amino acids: CASSLVPHNSGYEQYF.

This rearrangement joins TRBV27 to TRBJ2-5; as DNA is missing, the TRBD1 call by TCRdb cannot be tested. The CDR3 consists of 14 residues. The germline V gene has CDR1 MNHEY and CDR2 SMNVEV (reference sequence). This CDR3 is CASSPGELGETQYF.

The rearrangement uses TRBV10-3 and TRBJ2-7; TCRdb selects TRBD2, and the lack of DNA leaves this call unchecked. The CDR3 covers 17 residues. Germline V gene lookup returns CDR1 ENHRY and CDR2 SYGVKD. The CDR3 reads CAISDQFWTSSPYEQYF.

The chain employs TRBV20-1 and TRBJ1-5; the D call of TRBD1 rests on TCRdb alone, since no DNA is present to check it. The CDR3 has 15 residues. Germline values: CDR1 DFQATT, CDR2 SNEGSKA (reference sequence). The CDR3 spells CSAPPRGGSNQPQHF.

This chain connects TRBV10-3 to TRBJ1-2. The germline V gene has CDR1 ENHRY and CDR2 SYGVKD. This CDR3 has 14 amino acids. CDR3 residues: CAISESGQRHGYTF.

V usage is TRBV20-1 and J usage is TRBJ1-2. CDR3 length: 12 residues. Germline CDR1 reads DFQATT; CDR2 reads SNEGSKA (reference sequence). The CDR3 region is CSAREDNYGYTF.

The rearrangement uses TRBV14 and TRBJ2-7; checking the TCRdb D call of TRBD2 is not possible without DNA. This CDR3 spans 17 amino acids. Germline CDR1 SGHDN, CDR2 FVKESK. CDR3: CASSPTLAGEKNYEQYF. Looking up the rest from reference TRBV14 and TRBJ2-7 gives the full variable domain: EAGVTQFPSHSVIEKGQTVTLRCDPISGHDNLYWYRRVMGKEIKFLLHFVKESKQDESGMPNNRFLAERTGGTYSTLKVQPAELEDSGVYFCASSPTLAGEKNYEQYFGPGTRLTVT.

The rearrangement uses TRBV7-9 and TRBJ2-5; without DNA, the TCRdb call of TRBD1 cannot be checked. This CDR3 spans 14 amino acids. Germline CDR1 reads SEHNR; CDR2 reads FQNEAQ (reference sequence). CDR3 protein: CASSFGTNQETQYF.

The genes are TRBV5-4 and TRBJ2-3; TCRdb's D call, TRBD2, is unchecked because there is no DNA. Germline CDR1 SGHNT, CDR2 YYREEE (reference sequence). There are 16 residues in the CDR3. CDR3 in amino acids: CASSPLRGESTDTQYF.

The CDR3 loop reads CASSLDLGGDTEAFF. The V gene is TRBV12-3 or TRBV12-4, the J gene TRBJ1-1. The CDR3 length is 15 residues.

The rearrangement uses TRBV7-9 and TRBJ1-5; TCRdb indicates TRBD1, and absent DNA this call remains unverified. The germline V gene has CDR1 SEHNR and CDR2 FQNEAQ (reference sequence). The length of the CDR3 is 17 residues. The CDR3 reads CASSRESPLSLNQPQHF.

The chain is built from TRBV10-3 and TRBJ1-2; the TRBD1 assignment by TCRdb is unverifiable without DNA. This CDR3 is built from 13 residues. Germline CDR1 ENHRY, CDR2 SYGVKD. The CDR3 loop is CAISIQGVLGYTF.

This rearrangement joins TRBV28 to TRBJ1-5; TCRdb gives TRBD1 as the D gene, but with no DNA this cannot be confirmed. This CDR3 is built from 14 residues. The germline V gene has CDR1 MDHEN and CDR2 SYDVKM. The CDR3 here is CASRLRKGLQPQHF.

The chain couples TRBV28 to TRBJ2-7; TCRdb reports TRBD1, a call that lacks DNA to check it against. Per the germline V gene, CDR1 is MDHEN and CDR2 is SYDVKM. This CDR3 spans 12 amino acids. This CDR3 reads CASNQGEDEQYF.

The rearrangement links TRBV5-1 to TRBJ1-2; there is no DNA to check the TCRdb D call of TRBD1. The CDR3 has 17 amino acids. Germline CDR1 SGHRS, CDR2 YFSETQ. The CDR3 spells CASRVSGTVAPDYGYTF.

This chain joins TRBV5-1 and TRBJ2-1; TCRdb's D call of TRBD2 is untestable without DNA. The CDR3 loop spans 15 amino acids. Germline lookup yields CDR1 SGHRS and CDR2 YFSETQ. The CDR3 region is CASSLGLAGVGEQFF.

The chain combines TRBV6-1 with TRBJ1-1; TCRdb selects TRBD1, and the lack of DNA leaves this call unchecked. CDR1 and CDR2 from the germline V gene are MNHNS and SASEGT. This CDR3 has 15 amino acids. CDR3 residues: CASSEVSRDGTEAFF.

CDR3 residues: CASSLETGYTEAFF. The chain joins TRBV5-1 to TRBJ1-1. CDR3 length equals 14 residues. The germline CDR1 and CDR2 sequences are SGHRS and YFSETQ.